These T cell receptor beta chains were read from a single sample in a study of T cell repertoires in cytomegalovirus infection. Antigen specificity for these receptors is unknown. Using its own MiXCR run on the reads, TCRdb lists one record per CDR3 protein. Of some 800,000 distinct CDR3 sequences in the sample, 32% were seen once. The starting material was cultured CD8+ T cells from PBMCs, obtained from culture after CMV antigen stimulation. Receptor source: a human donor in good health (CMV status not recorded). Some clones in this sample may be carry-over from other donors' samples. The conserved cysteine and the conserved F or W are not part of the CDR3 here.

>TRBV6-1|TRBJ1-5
ASSEPGHFNQPQH
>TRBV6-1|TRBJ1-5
ASSGGSLQPQH
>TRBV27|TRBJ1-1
ASSFGGLSTEAF
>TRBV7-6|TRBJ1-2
ASSLTGGDDNYGYT
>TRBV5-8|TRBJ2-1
ASSLQGAFPYNEQF
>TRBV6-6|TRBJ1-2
ASRALVGGGYT
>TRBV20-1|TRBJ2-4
SARTGDIQY
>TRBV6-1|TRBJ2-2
ASRAGRNTGELF
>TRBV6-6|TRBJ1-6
ASSYPQSKSPLH
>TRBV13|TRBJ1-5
ASSQGQGRVAQH
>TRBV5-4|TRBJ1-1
ASSPWGDITEAF
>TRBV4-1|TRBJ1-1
ASSYRTGRGTEAF
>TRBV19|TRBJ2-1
ASSERGVSYNEQF
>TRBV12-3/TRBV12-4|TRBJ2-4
ASSPFDKGVNIQY
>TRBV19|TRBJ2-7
ASSASGATYEQY
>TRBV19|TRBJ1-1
ASSSHRTGVENTEAF
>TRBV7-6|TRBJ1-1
ASSPWSSWENTEAF
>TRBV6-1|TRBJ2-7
ASSEGGRGEDEQY
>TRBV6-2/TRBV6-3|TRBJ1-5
ASSYGGERNQPQH
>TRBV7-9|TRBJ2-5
ASSLIPAQETQY
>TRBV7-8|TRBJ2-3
ASSPPSGGPQEAQY
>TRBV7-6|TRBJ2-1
ASSELTVGSYNEQF
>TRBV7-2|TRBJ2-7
ASSSGGLAKYEQY
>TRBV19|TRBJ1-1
ASSPRTGNPGAF
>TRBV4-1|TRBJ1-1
ASSQEVLNTEAF
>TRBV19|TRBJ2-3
ASVGELTDTQY
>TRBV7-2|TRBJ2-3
ASSPSWGRPITDTQY
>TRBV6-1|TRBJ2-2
ASTSRGYTGELF
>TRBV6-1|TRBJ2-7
ASSEYELAGAYEQY
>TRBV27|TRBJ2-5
ASSFGTGGYLETQY
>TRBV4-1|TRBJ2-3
ASSQGGTVKDTQY
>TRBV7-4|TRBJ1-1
ASSPYRERVRMNTEAF
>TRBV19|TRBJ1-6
ASSSIGGSPLH
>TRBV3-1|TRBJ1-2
ASEKGGKGHYYGYT
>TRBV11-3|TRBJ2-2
ASSGLGTGNVGELF
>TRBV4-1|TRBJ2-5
ASSQDSGQGETRY
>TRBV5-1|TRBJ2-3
ASSLVPPTAPDTQY
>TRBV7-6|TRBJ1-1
ASSSTGGLFMNTEAF
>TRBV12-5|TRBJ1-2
ASGHPTGDTFYGYT
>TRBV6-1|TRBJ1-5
ASGLLNQPQH
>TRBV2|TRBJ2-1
ASNGLAGDYNEQF
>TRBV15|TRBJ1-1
ATSTRDRDDTEAF
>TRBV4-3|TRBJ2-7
ASSQRDSAYEQY
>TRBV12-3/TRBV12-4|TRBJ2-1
ASRVGGVAYNEQF
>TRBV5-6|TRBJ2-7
ASSPIGGGSYEQY
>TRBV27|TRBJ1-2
ASSSRTGGMDGYT